One T cell receptor (beta chain) is described in this entry. This clone's antigen is unknown. Base qualities are not recorded, but no much larger clone differs from it by a single base. These data originate in a study of PD-1 blockade in mismatch repair-deficient tumors (dated by TCRdb to about 2017). In the study overall: Between late 2013 and 2016, the trial enrolled 70 to 100 consecutive patients with around twelve mismatch repair-deficient cancer types, every one of whom had been previously treated and was progressing. Tumor-associated T cell clones were tracked in the peripheral blood of patients responding to PD-1 blockade by deep sequencing of TCR CDR3 regions. Study-wide conclusions, independent of this receptor: Rapid expansion after pembrolizumab followed by contraction, generally before radiologic responses, was shown by tumor-resident clones, which were often undetectable in blood before treatment.

Reading from cysteine to phenylalanine, the CDR3 counts 15 amino acids. Of the read, only the CDR3 DNA is kept; its 45 bases are in frame from base 1. At the junction V is shortened by 5 bases and J by 2 bases, with 16 bases in between. For CDR1 and CDR2, the germline V gene lists MDHEN and SYDVKM. Mismatch repair deficiency was established in every enrolled patient by polymerase chain reaction or immunohistochemistry. Three patients who responded to pembrolizumab therapy underwent TCR sequencing. Pembrolizumab PD-1 blockade was prospectively tested in advanced mismatch repair-deficient cancers, regardless of tissue of origin, in the phase II trial. Serial peripheral blood T cell samples were collected before and at multiple times after starting PD-1 blockade. The timing of each blood sample was reported as weeks after the first dose of pembrolizumab. Libraries were built with the immunoSEQ multiplex PCR assay. Sourced from immuneACCESS, this table was stored by TCRdb with only in-frame sequences that have V and J called. A share of the clones is absent; for the studies checked, an unresolved V gene accounts for under half, and the remainder has no known explanation. The sample table shows roughly 70,000 clones, and 60% to 80% are seen once. The top ten clonotypes cover 4.5% to 6.5% of the sample.

This TCR was sampled from an adult with mismatch repair-deficient cancer. Sequenced material: peripheral blood, taken 2 weeks after starting pembrolizumab. Recombination linked TRBV28 to TRBJ2-7, with the D gene too uncertain to name. The CDR3 has the sequence CASSTSSRNTYEQYF. At the DNA level, the sequence is TGTGCCAGCAGTACATCTTCTCGGAACACCTACGAGCAGTACTTC.